The rows below give T cell receptor beta chains drawn from one sample of a study of response to subunit inactivated influenza vaccine. TCRdb recomputed calls from the RT-PCR reads with MiXCR, one row per CDR3 protein. The sample lists 160,000 or so distinct CDR3 sequences; around 9.9% were seen once. The starting material was non-naive T cells sorted from PBMCs, obtained about 40 days after vaccination. The receptors here all came from a man aged 50-59 years who received an inactivated influenza vaccine. Each CDR3 is given with its conserved first and last residue. A D gene is named only where the DNA matches it firmly. Size is omitted from some rows. Given values are once, few, many or a class for expanded clones.

j_gene,abundance,v_gene,d_gene,CDR3nt,CDR3aa
TRBJ2-2,many,TRBV12-3/TRBV12-4,NA,TGTGCCAGCCGGCCGGGCACCGGGGAGCTGTTTTTT,CASRPGTGELFF
TRBJ2-1,NA,TRBV20-1,TRBD2,TGCAGTGCAGAAGGACTAGCGGGGGGCTCCTACAATGAGCAGTTCTTC,CSAEGLAGGSYNEQFF
TRBJ2-6,NA,TRBV4-2,TRBD1,TGTGCCAGCAGCCTGAGACAGGGTCGGTCGTGGGGTTCGGACTCTGGGGCCAACGTCCTGACTTTC,CASSLRQGRSWGSDSGANVLTF
TRBJ1-1,NA,TRBV20-1,NA,TGCAGTGCTAGTTACACAGGGACCGCTGAAGCTTTCTTT,CSASYTGTAEAFF
TRBJ2-7,many,TRBV3-1,NA,TGTGCCAGCAGCTCGACAGCACCGAGCCTGTTAAGCTCCTACGAGCAGTACTTC,CASSSTAPSLLSSYEQYF
TRBJ2-3,NA,TRBV18,NA,TGTGCCAGCTCGCCGCGGCGGGACGCGAATACGCAGTATTTT,CASSPRRDANTQYF
TRBJ2-5,few,TRBV4-1,NA,TGCGCCAGCAGCCAGCAGGACAAGGGTCACCCCCCAGGGACCCAGTACTTC,CASSQQDKGHPPGTQYF
TRBJ1-1,many,TRBV12-3/TRBV12-4,NA,TGTGCCAGCAAGGGGCTGAGGAACACTGAAGCTTTCTTT,CASKGLRNTEAFF
TRBJ2-3,NA,TRBV11-2,NA,TGTGCCAGCAGCTCCCAACTTGGAAGATCTACCCTCACAGATACGCAGTATTTT,CASSSQLGRSTLTDTQYF
TRBJ2-4,few,TRBV20-1,NA,TGCAGTGCTAGAGGCGGCCAGGGGAATCTTGGACCCAAAAACATTCAGTACTTC,CSARGGQGNLGPKNIQYF
TRBJ1-2,many,TRBV5-1,TRBD1,TGCGCCAGCAGCTTGGCGGGACAGGGACATGGCTACACCTTC,CASSLAGQGHGYTF
TRBJ1-6,few,TRBV28,TRBD1,TGTGCCAGCATAGATGGGACAGGGGGCCATTCACCCCTCCACTTT,CASIDGTGGHSPLHF